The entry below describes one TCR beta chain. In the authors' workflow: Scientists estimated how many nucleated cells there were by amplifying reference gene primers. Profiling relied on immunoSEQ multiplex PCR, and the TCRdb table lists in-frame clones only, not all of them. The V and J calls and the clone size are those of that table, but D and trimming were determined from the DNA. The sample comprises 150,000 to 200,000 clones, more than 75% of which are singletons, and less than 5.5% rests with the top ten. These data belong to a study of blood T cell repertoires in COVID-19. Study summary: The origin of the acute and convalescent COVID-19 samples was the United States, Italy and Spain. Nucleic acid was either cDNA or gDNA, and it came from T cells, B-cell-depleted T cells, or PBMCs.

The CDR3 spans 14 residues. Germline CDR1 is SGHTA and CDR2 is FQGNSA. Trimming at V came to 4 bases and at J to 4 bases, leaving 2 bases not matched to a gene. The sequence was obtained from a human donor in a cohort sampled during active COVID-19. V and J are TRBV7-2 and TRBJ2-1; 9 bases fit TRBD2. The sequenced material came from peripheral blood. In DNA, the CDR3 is TGTGCCAGCAGCTCGACTAGCGGTTACAATGAGCAGTTCTTC. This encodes CASSSTSGYNEQFF.